This T cell receptor (beta chain) was profiled in a study of PD-1 blockade in classical Hodgkin lymphoma. Produced via immunoSEQ multiplex PCR; TCRdb's table is partial and in-frame only. The data contain fewer than 5,500 clones, 80% of them singletons. Trimming stripped 6 bases from V and 3 bases from J, with 18 bases between. Germline lookup yields CDR1 MDHEN and CDR2 SYDVKM. This CDR3 is built from 15 residues. The sample holds one count of this clone. Its specificity is unknown. Study-level findings and limits: Those achieving complete response showed baseline diversity like newly diagnosed patients. Whereas CD4+ TCR diversity had risen significantly by C4D1, CD8+ TCR diversity had not. Newly diagnosed patients had baseline TCR diversity that was reportedly lower than that of healthy donors. Why the repertoires differ is still unclear, perhaps disease activity or prior therapy.

Every single patient, without exception, relapsed after autologous stem cell transplantation, and brentuximab vedotin exposure varied. The clonotype comes from a human donor with classical Hodgkin lymphoma. V gene TRBV28 combines with J gene TRBJ2-7; D is ambiguous. Sequences were derived from peripheral blood mononuclear cells (PBMCs), sampled at baseline. Written as DNA, the CDR3 is TGTGCCAGCAGGCCTCCCCTTGGAAGGGACTACGAGCAGTACTTC. The encoded protein is CASRPPLGRDYEQYF.